At least ten counts were recorded for the clone carrying this T cell receptor (beta chain). Its antigen is unidentified. The sequence runs out 3 residues before the end of the CDR3; the remainder is reconstructed from the germline J gene. This sample is drawn from a study of T cell clonality in common variable immunodeficiency. Broader study findings: Fewer deletions and N-nucleotide insertions were reportedly seen in common variable immunodeficiency TCR beta sequences. Repertoire-complication correlations in CVID were limited by patient heterogeneity.

The CDR3 runs to 14 residues. V lost 11 bases and J lost 0, with 15 bases in between. The V gene's germline CDR1 is SGHTA and CDR2 FQGNSA. The protocol was immunoSEQ multiplex PCR, while the TCRdb copy is restricted to in-frame clones and leaves out a portion. The specimen has fewer than 35,000 clones, none found just once. The TCR comes from a human donor with common variable immunodeficiency. The gene calls are TRBV7-2 and TRBJ2-3; D gene unclear. The sequencing sample was made of peripheral blood mononuclear cells. The chain's CDR3 is CALDLESSTDTQYF. The sequenced CDR3 bases are TGTGCCCTAGACCTGGAATCTAGCACAGATACG. Combining the CDR3 with reference TRBV7-2 and TRBJ2-3 gives the whole variable domain GAGVSQSPSNKVTEKGKDVELRCDPISGHTALYWYRQSLGQGLEFLIYFQGNSAPDKSGLPSDRFSAERTGGSVSTLTIQRTQQEDSAVYLCALDLESSTDTQYFGPGTRLTVL.